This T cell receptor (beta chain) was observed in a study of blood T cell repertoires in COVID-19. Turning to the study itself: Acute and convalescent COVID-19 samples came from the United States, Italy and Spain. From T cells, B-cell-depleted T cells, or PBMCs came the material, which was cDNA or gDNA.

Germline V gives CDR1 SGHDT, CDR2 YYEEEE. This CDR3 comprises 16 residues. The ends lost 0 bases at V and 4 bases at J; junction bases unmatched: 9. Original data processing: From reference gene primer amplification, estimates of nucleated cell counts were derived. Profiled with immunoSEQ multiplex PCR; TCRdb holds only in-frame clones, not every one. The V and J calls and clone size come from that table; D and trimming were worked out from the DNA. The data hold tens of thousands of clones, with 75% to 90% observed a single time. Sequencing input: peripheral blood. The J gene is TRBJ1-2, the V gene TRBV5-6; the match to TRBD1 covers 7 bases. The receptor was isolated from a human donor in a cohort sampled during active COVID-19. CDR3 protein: CASSLGGTDKFYGYTF. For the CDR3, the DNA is TGTGCCAGCAGCTTGGGGGGGACAGATAAGTTCTATGGCTACACCTTC.